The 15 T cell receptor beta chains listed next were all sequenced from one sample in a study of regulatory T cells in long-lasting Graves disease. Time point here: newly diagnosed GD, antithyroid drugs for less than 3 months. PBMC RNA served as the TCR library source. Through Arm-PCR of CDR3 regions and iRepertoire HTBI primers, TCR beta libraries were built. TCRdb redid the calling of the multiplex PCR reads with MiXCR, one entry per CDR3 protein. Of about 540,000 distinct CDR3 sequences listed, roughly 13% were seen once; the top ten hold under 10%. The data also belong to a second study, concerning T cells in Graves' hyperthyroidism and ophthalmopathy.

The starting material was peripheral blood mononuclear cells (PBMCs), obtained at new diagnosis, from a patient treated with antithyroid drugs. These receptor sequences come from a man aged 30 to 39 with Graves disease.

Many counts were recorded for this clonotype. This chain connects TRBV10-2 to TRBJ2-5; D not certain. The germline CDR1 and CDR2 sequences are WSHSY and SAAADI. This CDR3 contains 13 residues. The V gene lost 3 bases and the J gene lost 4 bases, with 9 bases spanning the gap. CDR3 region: CASSDAERETQYF. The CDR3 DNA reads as TGCGCCAGCAGTGACGCTGAGAGAGAGACCCAGTACTTC.

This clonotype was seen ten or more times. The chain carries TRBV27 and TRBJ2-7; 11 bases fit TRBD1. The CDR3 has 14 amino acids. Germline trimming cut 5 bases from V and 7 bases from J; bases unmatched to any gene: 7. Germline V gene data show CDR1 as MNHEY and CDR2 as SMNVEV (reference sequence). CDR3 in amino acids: CASSTQGQGGEQYF. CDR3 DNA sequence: TGTGCCAGCAGTACCCAGGGACAGGGGGGAGAGCAGTACTTC.

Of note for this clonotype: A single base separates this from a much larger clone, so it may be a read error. CDR3 sequence (DNA): TGTGCCAGCAGTTACTCGGCCAGAACAGAAGGGACCCAGTTCTTC. Translated, it gives CASSYSARTEGTQFF. The chain is built from TRBV6-2 or TRBV6-3 and TRBJ2-1; D assignment may be TRBD1 or TRBD2 (5 bases each). The germline V gene encodes CDR1 MNHEY and CDR2 SVGEGT. With 0 bases removed from V and 13 bases from J, the gap between germline ends came to 19 bases. The CDR3 totals 15 residues.

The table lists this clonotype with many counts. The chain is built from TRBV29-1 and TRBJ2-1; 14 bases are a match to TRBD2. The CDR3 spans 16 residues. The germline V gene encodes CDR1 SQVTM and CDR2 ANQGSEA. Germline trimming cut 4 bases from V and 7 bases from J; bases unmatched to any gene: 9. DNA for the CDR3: TGCAGCGTTGGGCCCAGGACTAGCGGGAGGTTAAATGAGCAGTTCTTC. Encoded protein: CSVGPRTSGRLNEQFF.

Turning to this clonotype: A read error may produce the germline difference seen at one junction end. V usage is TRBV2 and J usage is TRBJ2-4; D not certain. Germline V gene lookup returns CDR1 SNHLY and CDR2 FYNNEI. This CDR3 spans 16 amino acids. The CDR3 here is CVSIDSSRQAKNIQYF. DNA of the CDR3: TGTGTCAGCATAGACTCTTCACGGCAAGCCAAAAACATTCAGTACTTC.

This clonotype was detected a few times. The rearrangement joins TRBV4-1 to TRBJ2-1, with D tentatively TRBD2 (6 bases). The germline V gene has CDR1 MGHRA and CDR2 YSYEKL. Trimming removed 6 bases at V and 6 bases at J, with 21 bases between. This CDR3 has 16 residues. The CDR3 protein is CASSEGWDWQLNEQFF. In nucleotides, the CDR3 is TGCGCCAGCAGTGAAGGCTGGGACTGGCAACTCAATGAGCAGTTCTTC.

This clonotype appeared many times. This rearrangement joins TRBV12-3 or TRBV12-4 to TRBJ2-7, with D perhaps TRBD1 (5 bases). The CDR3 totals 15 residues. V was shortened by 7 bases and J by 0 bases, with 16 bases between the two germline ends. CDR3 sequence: CASKPSFRGSYEQYF. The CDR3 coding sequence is TGTGCCAGCAAGCCCTCTTTTAGGGGCTCCTACGAGCAGTACTTC.

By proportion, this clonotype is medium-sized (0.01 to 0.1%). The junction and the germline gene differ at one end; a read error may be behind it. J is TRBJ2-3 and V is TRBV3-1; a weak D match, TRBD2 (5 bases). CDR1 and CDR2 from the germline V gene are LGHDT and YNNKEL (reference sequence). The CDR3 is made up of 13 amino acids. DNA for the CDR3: TGTGCCAGCAGCCAAGATCTATCGGCTAGCCTTGATTTT. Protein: CASSQDLSASLDF.

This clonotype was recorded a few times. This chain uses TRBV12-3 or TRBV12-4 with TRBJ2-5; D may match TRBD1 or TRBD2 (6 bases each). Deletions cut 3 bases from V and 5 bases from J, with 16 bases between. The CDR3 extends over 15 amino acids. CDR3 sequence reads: CASSFTYVGGETQYF. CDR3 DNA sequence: TGTGCCAGCAGTTTTACCTACGTCGGGGGCGAGACCCAGTACTTC.

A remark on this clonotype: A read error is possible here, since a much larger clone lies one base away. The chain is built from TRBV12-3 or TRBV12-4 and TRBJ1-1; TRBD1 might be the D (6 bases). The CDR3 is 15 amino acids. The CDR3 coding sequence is TGTGCCAGCACCCCCAAGCGGGGGCACGGCACTGAAGCTTCCTTT. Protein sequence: CASTPKRGHGTEASF.

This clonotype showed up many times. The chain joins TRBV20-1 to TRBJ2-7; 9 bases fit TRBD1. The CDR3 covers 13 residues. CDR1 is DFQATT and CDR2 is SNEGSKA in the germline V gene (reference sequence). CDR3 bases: TGCAGCGCTCGGACAGGGGAGACCTACGAGCAGTACTTC. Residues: CSARTGETYEQYF.

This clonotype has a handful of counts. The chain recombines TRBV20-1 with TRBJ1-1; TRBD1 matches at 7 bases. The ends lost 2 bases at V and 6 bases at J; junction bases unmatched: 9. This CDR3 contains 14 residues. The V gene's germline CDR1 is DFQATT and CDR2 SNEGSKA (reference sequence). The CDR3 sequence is CSARPIQGSAEAFF. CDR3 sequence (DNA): TGCAGTGCTAGACCAATACAGGGGTCGGCTGAAGCTTTCTTT.

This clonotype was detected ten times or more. The CDR3 bases are TGTGCCAGCAGTAGGACCGGGACGGTGAACACTGAAGCTTTCTTT. Encoded protein: CASSRTGTVNTEAFF. V is TRBV6-1 and J is TRBJ1-1; possible D gene TRBD1, 5 bases. CDR3 size: 15 residues. Germline CDR1 MNHNS, CDR2 SASEGT. Between the trimmed V and J ends, which lost 5 bases and 0 bases, there was a span of 13 bases.

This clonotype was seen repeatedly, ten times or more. The CDR3 nucleotides are TGTGCCAGCAGAAAAATTCCTTACGAGCAGTACTTC. It encodes CASRKIPYEQYF. The chain recombines TRBV11-2 with TRBJ2-7; D uncertain. V lost 6 bases, J lost 4 bases, and 10 bases lay in between. Per the germline V gene, CDR1 is SGHAT and CDR2 is FQNNGV. The CDR3 runs to 12 residues. The entire variable domain, with the rest obtained from reference TRBV11-2 and TRBJ2-7, is as follows: EAGVAQSPRYKIIEKRQSVAFWCNPISGHATLYWYQQILGQGPKLLIQFQNNGVVDDSQLPKDRFSAERLKGVDSTLKIQPAKLEDSAVYLCASRKIPYEQYFGPGTRLTVT.

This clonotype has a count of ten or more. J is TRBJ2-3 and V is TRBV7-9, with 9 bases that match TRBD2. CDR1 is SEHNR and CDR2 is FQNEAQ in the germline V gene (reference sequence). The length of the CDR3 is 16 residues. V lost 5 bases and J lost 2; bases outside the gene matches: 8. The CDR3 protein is CASSALAGQPTDTQYF. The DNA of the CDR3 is TGTGCCAGCAGCGCCCTAGCGGGACAGCCCACAGATACGCAGTATTTT.